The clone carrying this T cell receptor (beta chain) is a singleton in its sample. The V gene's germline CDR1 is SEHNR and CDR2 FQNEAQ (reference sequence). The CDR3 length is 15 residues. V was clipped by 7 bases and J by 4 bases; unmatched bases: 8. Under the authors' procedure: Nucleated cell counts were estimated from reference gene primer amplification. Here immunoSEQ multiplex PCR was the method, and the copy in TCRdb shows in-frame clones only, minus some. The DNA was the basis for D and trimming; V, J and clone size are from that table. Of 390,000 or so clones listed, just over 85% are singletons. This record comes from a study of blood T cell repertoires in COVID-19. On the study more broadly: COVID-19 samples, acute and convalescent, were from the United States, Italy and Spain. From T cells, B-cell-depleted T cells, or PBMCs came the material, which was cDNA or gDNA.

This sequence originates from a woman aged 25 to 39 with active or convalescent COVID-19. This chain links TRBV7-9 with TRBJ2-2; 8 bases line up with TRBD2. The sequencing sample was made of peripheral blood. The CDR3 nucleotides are TGTGCCAGCACCTTCATCGGGGGGGCCACCGGGGAGCTGTTTTTT. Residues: CASTFIGGATGELFF.